A single sample gave rise to the 9 T cell receptor beta chains below, sequenced in a study of early T cells in non-severe SARS-CoV-2 infection. Using its own MiXCR run on the 5' RACE reads, TCRdb lists one record per CDR3 protein. The sample carries some 40,000 distinct CDR3 sequences, 5.5% recorded once. This specimen was whole blood, taken at baseline. The origin of the receptors is an adult who was a healthcare worker with PCR-confirmed SARS-CoV-2 infection or an uninfected control (not recorded which).

The chain carries TRBV3-1 and TRBJ1-5; no clear D. CDR1 is LGHDT, CDR2 YNNKEL, per germline (reference sequence). The CDR3 extends over 14 amino acids. Trimming left V 2 bases short and J 7 bases short, with 12 bases between. The CDR3 DNA follows: TGTGCCAGCAGCCAACGATCTACGGGACAGCCCCAGCATTTT. It translates to CASSQRSTGQPQHF.

This clonotype appeared many times. The chain employs TRBV5-6 and TRBJ2-7; 8 nucleotides agree with TRBD1. After removal of 6 bases from V and 2 bases from J, the junction contained 7 bases not matched to a gene. Germline V CDR1 and CDR2: SGHDT, YYEEEE. This CDR3 region has 14 residues. The CDR3 DNA reads as TGTGCCAGCATCCGGACAGGGCGACCCTACGAGCAGTACTTC. Protein product: CASIRTGRPYEQYF.

Ten or more counts support this clonotype. The CDR3 here is CASSLEQGGTDTQYF. The DNA of the CDR3 is TGCGCCAGCAGCTTGGAACAGGGGGGCACAGATACGCAGTATTTT. V is TRBV5-1 and J is TRBJ2-3; 8 bases agree with TRBD1. Per germline, CDR1 SGHRS and CDR2 YFSETQ. This CDR3 spans 15 amino acids. The J segment lost 1 base and the V segment lost 0 bases, leaving 1 base of the junction unmatched.

This clonotype was seen ten or more times. The V gene is TRBV6-5, the J gene TRBJ2-3; no clear D. The CDR3 is 16 residues long. From germline, CDR1 is MNHEY and CDR2 SVGAGI. The V end lost 0 bases, the J end lost 6 bases, and 16 bases lay between the germline ends. CDR3 region: CASSYSVVRPGDTQYF. The CDR3 nucleotides read TGTGCCAGCAGTTACTCGGTAGTGCGGCCGGGCGATACGCAGTATTTT.

This clonotype has a count of ten or more. This chain uses TRBV12-5 with TRBJ1-2; TRBD1 matches at 7 bases. Germline CDR1 and CDR2: LGHNT and FRNRAP. V lost 2 bases and J lost 6; bases outside the gene matches: 12. This CDR3 comprises 16 residues. The CDR3 DNA is TGTGCTAGTGGTTTGACGAACAGACAGGGAATTGATGGCTACACCTTC. Amino acids: CASGLTNRQGIDGYTF.

This clonotype has at least ten counts. The chain uses TRBV2 and TRBJ1-5, with 7 bases fitting TRBD1. Germline lookup yields CDR1 SNHLY and CDR2 FYNNEI. The CDR3 sequence is 13 residues long. The trim removed 7 bases at V and 5 bases at J, leaving 5 bases unmatched. The CDR3 bases are TGTGCCAGCAAAAGGGGGCTGGATCAGCCCCAGCATTTT. Amino acids: CASKRGLDQPQHF. Based on the CDR3 plus reference TRBV2 and TRBJ1-5, the full variable domain is EPEVTQTPSHQVTQMGQEVILRCVPISNHLYFYWYRQILGQKVEFLVSFYNNEISEKSEIFDDQFSVERPDGSNFTLKIRSTKLEDSAMYFCASKRGLDQPQHFGDGTRLSIL.

This chain connects TRBV7-2 to TRBJ1-2; D is ambiguous. The V gene lost 7 bases and the J gene lost 5 bases, with 23 bases spanning the gap. Germline loops: CDR1 SGHTA, CDR2 FQGNSA. CDR3 length: 16 amino acids. The CDR3 region has the DNA TGTGCCAGCAACCCGACCAAGCCTCCGCCCCTTTATGGCTACACCTTC. The encoded protein is CASNPTKPPPLYGYTF. Combining the CDR3 with reference TRBV7-2 and TRBJ1-2 gives the whole variable domain GAGVSQSPSNKVTEKGKDVELRCDPISGHTALYWYRQSLGQGLEFLIYFQGNSAPDKSGLPSDRFSAERTGGSVSTLTIQRTQQEDSAVYLCASNPTKPPPLYGYTFGSGTRLTVV.

The gene calls are TRBV29-1 and TRBJ1-1; D is ambiguous. The CDR3 is made up of 15 amino acids. Germline V gene data show CDR1 as SQVTM and CDR2 as ANQGSEA. V dropped 0 bases and J dropped 1 base, with 12 bases sitting between them. CDR3 DNA: TGCAGCGTTGAAGATCGTATTAAGGGGAACACTGAAGCTTTCTTT. It is translated as CSVEDRIKGNTEAFF.

This clonotype was seen many times. The rearrangement links TRBV6-2 or TRBV6-3 to TRBJ1-1, with unresolved D. CDR1 is MNHEY, CDR2 SVGEGT, per germline. Trimming cost V 6 bases and J 3 bases, with 14 bases left between them. This CDR3 is built from 14 residues. DNA of the CDR3: TGTGCCAGCAGAAACCGCCTCTGGGACACTGAAGCTTTCTTT. Translation gives CASRNRLWDTEAFF.